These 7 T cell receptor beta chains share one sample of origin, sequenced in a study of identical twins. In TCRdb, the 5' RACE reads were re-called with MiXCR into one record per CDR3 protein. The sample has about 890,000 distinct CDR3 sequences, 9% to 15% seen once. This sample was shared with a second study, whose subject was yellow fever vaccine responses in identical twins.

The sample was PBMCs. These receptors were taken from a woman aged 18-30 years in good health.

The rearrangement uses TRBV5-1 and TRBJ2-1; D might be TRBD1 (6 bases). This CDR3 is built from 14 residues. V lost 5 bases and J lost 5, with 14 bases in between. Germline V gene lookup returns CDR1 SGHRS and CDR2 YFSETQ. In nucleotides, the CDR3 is TGCGCCAGCAGTTTAACAGGGCATGACAATGAGCAGTTCTTC. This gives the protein CASSLTGHDNEQFF.

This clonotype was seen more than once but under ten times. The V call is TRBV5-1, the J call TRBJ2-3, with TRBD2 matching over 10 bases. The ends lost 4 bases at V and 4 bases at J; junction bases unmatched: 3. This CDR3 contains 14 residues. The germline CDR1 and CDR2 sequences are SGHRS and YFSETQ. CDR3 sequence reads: CASSIGLAADTQYF. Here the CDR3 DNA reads TGCGCCAGCAGCATCGGACTAGCGGCAGATACGCAGTATTTT.

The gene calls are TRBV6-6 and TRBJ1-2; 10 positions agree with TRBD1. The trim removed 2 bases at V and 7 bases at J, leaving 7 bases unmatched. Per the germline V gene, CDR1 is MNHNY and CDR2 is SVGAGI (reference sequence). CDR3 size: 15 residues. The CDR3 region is CASSYPWTGGGGYTF. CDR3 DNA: TGTGCCAGCAGTTACCCTTGGACAGGGGGTGGTGGCTACACCTTC.

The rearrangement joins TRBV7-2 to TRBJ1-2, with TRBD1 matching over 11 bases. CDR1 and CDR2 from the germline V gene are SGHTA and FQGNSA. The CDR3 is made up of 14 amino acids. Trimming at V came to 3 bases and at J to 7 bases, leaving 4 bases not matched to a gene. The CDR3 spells CASSFGQGASGYTF. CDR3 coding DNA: TGTGCCAGCAGCTTTGGACAGGGGGCTAGTGGCTACACCTTC.

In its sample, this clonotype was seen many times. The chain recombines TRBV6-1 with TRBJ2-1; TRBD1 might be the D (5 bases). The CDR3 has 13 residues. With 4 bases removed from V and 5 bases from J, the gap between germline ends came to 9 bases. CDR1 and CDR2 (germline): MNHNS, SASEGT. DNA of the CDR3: TGTGCCAGCAGTGTTGACAGCGACAATGAGCAGTTCTTC. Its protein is CASSVDSDNEQFF.

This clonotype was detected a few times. The CDR3: CSATGGGETQYF. DNA of the CDR3: TGCAGCGCCACAGGGGGCGGAGAGACCCAGTACTTC. The chain employs TRBV29-1 and TRBJ2-5, with 9 bases that match TRBD1. This CDR3 region has 12 residues. The V gene end was trimmed by 7 bases and the J gene end by 4 bases; junction bases not matched to a gene: 4. Germline assignment: CDR1 SQVTM and CDR2 ANQGSEA.

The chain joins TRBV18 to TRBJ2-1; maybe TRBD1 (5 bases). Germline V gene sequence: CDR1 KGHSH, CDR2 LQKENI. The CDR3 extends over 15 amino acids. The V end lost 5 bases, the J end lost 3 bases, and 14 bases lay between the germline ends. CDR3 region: CASSNRQTIYNEQFF. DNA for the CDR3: TGTGCCAGCTCAAATCGACAGACCATCTACAATGAGCAGTTCTTC.